The clone carrying this TCR beta chain was counted at least ten times. The antigen is undetermined. This entry is derived from a study of regulatory T cells in long-lasting Graves disease. Findings and caveats of the study: Reduced TCR diversity was observed in persistent Graves' patients versus newly diagnosed patients.

Time point defined: newly diagnosed GD, antithyroid drugs for less than 3 months. PBMCs were the source of the RNA used for TCR sequencing. Patients were from an endocrinology department in Xi'an, China. Trimming removed 6 bases at V and 2 bases at J, with 16 bases between. The CDR3 spans 15 residues. Assembly of TCR beta libraries relied on iRepertoire HTBI primers together with Arm-PCR of CDR3 regions. TCRdb redid the calling of the multiplex PCR reads with MiXCR, one entry per CDR3 protein. The sample records around 450,000 distinct CDR3 sequences, about 17% being singletons. This same sample was also taken into another study, of T cells in Graves' hyperthyroidism and ophthalmopathy. From that second work: An absence of ophthalmopathy progression within 18 months meant stable Graves' hyperthyroidism.

The sequenced sample was peripheral blood mononuclear cells (PBMCs), obtained at new diagnosis, from a patient treated with antithyroid drugs. J is TRBJ2-5 and V is TRBV12-3 or TRBV12-4; weak D call: TRBD1 (6 bases). This TCR was recovered from a man in his forties with Graves disease. The CDR3 sequence: CASSEDSAIQETQYF. The CDR3, as DNA: TGTGCCAGCAGCGAGGACAGTGCGATTCAAGAGACCCAGTACTTC.